Listed below are T cell receptor beta chains from one sample, sequenced in a study of shared clonotypes between healthy human individuals. The data were produced by immunoSEQ multiplex PCR, yet TCRdb's version contains in-frame clones alone and is incomplete. This table holds 2 million to 3 million clones, 90% to 95% found once. Sample: naive CD4+ T cells from PBMCs. The receptors here all came from a man younger than 30 in good health. Some clones in this sample may be carry-over from other donors' samples. CDR3s include the opening cysteine and the closing phenylalanine or tryptophan. D genes are given only for firm matches. Clone size is given for some rows only: seen once, a few or many times, or a class if the clone is expanded.

.	.	TRBV5-4	TRBJ2-2	CASSLGDRSGELFF	TGTGCCAGCAGCTTGGGGGATAGAAGCGGGGAGCTGTTTTTT
.	.	TRBV28	TRBJ1-5	CASSGPGRQPQHF	TGTGCCAGCAGCGGACCAGGTAGGCAGCCCCAGCATTTT
.	.	TRBV5-5	TRBJ1-2	CASSLEDVYTF	TGTGCCAGCAGCCTGGAAGACGTCTACACCTTC
.	.	TRBV14	TRBJ2-5	CASSQAQGSYQETQYF	TGTGCCAGCAGCCAAGCTCAGGGTTCGTACCAAGAGACCCAGTACTTC
.	TRBD1	TRBV7-2	TRBJ1-3	CASSQAGQYSGNTIYF	TGTGCCAGCAGCCAAGCGGGACAGTACTCTGGAAACACCATATATTTT
.	.	TRBV11-2	TRBJ2-5	CASTKPGETQYF	TGTGCCAGCACCAAACCGGGAGAGACCCAGTACTTC
few	TRBD1	TRBV29-1	TRBJ2-5	CSVGQGETQYF	TGCAGCGTGGGACAGGGAGAGACCCAGTACTTC
.	.	TRBV11-2	TRBJ2-5	CASSLESGFGTQYF	TGTGCCAGCAGCTTAGAGTCAGGGTTCGGGACCCAGTACTTC
.	TRBD2	TRBV7-9	TRBJ2-2	CASSWLAGVPGELFF	TGTGCCAGCAGCTGGCTAGCGGGAGTTCCCGGGGAGCTGTTTTTT
.	.	TRBV11-2	TRBJ2-7	CASSLRGVWDTLSYEQYF	TGTGCCAGCAGCCTCCGTGGGGTGTGGGACACCCTCTCCTACGAGCAGTACTTC
.	.	TRBV21-1	TRBJ1-1	CASSKSKAGTANTEAFF	TGTGCCAGCAGCAAGTCTAAGGCAGGGACAGCGAACACTGAAGCTTTCTTT
.	.	TRBV2	TRBJ2-7	CASKFITDSYEQYF	TGTGCCAGCAAGTTCATCACAGATTCCTACGAGCAGTACTTC
few	TRBD1	TRBV28	TRBJ1-2	CASIRGRDGYTF	TGTGCCAGCATCAGGGGGAGGGATGGCTACACCTTC
.	.	TRBV6-5	TRBJ1-1	CASRQGRHEAFF	TGTGCCAGCAGACAGGGCAGGCATGAAGCTTTCTTT
.	TRBD1	TRBV4-2	TRBJ2-7	CASSQGRTGKMSEQYF	TGTGCCAGCAGCCAAGGTCGGACAGGGAAAATGAGCGAGCAGTACTTC
once	TRBD1	TRBV7-2	TRBJ1-1	CASSFWTGTNTEAFF	TGTGCCAGCAGCTTCTGGACAGGGACGAACACTGAAGCTTTCTTT
.	TRBD1	TRBV6-5	TRBJ2-7	CASSYTGQRIKYF	TGTGCCAGCAGTTACACGGGACAGCGGATCAAGTACTTC
.	.	TRBV2	TRBJ1-1	CASSDDSNTEAFF	TGTGCCAGCAGTGATGATAGCAACACTGAAGCTTTCTTT
.	.	TRBV11-2	TRBJ2-3	CASSLGRSDTQYF	TGTGCCAGCAGCTTAGGGCGGTCAGATACGCAGTATTTT
.	TRBD1	TRBV18	TRBJ2-3	CASSPRGTASTDTQYF	TGTGCCAGCTCCCCCCGTGGGACAGCTAGCACAGATACGCAGTATTTT
.	.	TRBV14	TRBJ1-4	CASSQEVRGVEKLFF	TGTGCCAGCAGCCAAGAAGTGAGGGGAGTAGAAAAACTGTTTTTT
.	TRBD1	TRBV19	TRBJ1-3	CASSRQGPDSGNTIYF	TGTGCCAGCTCCCGACAGGGCCCCGACTCTGGAAACACCATATATTTT
.	.	TRBV5-1	TRBJ2-5	CASSLAGGAETQYF	TGCGCCAGCAGCTTGGCTGGGGGAGCGGAGACCCAGTACTTC
.	.	TRBV25-1	TRBJ1-1	CASSEYGNTEAFF	TGTGCCAGCAGTGAATACGGGAACACTGAAGCTTTCTTT
.	.	TRBV28	TRBJ2-7	CASSLTPRYEQYF	TGTGCCAGCAGTTTAACTCCTCGCTACGAGCAGTACTTC
.	TRBD1	TRBV9	TRBJ2-7	CASSALGQGAGEQYF	TGTGCCAGCAGCGCCCTAGGACAGGGGGCTGGCGAGCAGTACTTC
.	.	TRBV5-1	TRBJ2-7	CASSLLSGVREQYF	TGCGCCAGCAGCTTGCTCTCAGGGGTCCGCGAGCAGTACTTC
.	.	TRBV5-1	TRBJ2-2	CASSPDSYTGELFF	TGCGCCAGCAGCCCGGACAGCTACACCGGGGAGCTGTTTTTT
.	TRBD2	TRBV9	TRBJ2-3	CASSVSSSGRGTDTQYF	TGTGCCAGCAGCGTAAGTTCTAGCGGGAGGGGCACAGATACGCAGTATTTT
.	.	TRBV9	TRBJ2-7	CASSVGKDSLRSYEQYF	TGTGCCAGCAGCGTAGGGAAGGACTCCTTAAGGTCCTACGAGCAGTACTTC
.	.	TRBV5-6	TRBJ1-2	CASSFGRPDYGYTF	TGTGCCAGCAGCTTTGGACGACCAGACTATGGCTACACCTTC
.	TRBD2	TRBV7-9	TRBJ2-1	CASSLRTSGSPHEQFF	TGTGCCAGCAGCCTTCGGACTAGCGGGAGCCCCCATGAGCAGTTCTTC
few	TRBD1	TRBV19	TRBJ1-1	CASSIAGGTEAFF	TGTGCCAGTAGTATAGCAGGGGGCACTGAAGCTTTCTTT
.	TRBD2	TRBV4-1	TRBJ2-1	CASSQDVPGLAGNNEQFF	TGCGCCAGCAGCCAAGACGTACCGGGACTAGCGGGGAACAATGAGCAGTTCTTC
once	TRBD2	TRBV7-2	TRBJ2-3	CASSLRLAGGPGTQYF	TGTGCCAGCAGCCTCCGACTAGCGGGAGGGCCAGGTACGCAGTATTTT
.	TRBD2	TRBV27	TRBJ2-7	CASSFIAGAFYEQYF	TGTGCCAGCAGTTTCATAGCGGGAGCCTTCTACGAGCAGTACTTC
.	.	TRBV5-1	TRBJ1-5	CASSLWGIRDQPQHF	TGCGCCAGCAGCTTGTGGGGGATTAGGGATCAGCCCCAGCATTTT
once	TRBD1	TRBV5-1	TRBJ1-1	CASSKGTGGGGTEAFF	TGCGCCAGCAGCAAAGGGACAGGGGGTGGCGGCACTGAAGCTTTCTTT
.	.	TRBV19	TRBJ2-7	CASSSRTLTHEQYF	TGTGCCAGTAGTTCCCGGACACTAACGCACGAGCAGTACTTC
.	TRBD1	TRBV7-6	TRBJ1-3	CASSIRTGGLGNTIYF	TGTGCCAGCAGCATAAGGACAGGAGGCCTCGGAAACACCATATATTTT
.	TRBD1	TRBV9	TRBJ2-1	CASSVGGQGFYNEQFF	TGTGCCAGCAGCGTTGGGGGACAGGGGTTCTACAATGAGCAGTTCTTC
.	.	TRBV5-1	TRBJ2-1	CASSPGAGTLVGYEQFF	TGCGCCAGCAGCCCGGGGGCAGGGACCCTCGTTGGGTATGAGCAGTTCTTC
.	TRBD1	TRBV28	TRBJ2-7	CASSLQGDEQYF	TGTGCCAGCAGTTTGCAGGGGGACGAGCAGTACTTC